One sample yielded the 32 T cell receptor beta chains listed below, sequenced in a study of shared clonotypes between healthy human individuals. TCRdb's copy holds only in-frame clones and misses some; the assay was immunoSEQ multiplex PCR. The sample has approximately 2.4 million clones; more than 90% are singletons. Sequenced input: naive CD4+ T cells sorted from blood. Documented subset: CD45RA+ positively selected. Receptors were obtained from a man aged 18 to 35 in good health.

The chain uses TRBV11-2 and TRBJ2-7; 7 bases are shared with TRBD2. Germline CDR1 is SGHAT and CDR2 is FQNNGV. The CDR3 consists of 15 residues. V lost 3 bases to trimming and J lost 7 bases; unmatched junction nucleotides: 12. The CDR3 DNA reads TGTGCCAGCAGCTTCATGACAAGCGGGACTGGGGAGCAGTACTTC. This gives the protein CASSFMTSGTGEQYF.

The CDR3 here is CASSEGSYSWGTEAFF. For the CDR3, the DNA is TGTGCCAGCAGTGAAGGGTCTTACAGTTGGGGCACTGAAGCTTTCTTT. The V call is TRBV6-1, the J call TRBJ1-1; D unresolved. V lost 1 base and J 4 bases, leaving 16 bases between the germline ends. The CDR3 totals 16 residues. The germline V gene encodes CDR1 MNHNS and CDR2 SASEGT.

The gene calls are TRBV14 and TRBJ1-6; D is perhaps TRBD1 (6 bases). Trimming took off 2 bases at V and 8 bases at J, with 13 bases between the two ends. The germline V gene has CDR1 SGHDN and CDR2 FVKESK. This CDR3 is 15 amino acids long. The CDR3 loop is CASSQSAGAYSPLHF. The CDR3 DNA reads TGTGCCAGCAGCCAATCAGCGGGGGCTTATTCACCCCTCCACTTT.

This CDR3 is CSVETSKETQYF. The CDR3 bases are TGCAGCGTAGAGACTAGTAAAGAGACCCAGTACTTC. This chain joins TRBV29-1 and TRBJ2-5; the D gene is possibly TRBD2 (6 bases). Germline V gene lookup returns CDR1 SQVTM and CDR2 ANQGSEA. V gave up 6 bases and J gave up 3 bases, with 11 bases separating them. The CDR3 spans 12 residues.

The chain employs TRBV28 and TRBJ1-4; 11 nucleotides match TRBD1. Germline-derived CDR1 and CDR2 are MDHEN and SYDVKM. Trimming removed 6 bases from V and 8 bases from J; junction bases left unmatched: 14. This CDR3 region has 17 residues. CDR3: CASSRGQGAFVSEKLFF. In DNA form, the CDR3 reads TGTGCCAGCAGCCGAGGACAGGGGGCGTTCGTATCCGAAAAACTGTTTTTT.

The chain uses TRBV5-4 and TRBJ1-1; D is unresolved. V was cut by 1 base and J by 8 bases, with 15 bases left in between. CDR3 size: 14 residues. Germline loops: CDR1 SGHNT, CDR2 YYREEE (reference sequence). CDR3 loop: CASSLITPPSEAFF. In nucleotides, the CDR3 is TGTGCCAGCAGCTTGATCACTCCACCATCCGAAGCTTTCTTT.

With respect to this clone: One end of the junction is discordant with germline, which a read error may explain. This chain's CDR3 is CASSYWAQANYDYTF. The CDR3 DNA is TGTGCCAGCAGCTATTGGGCCCAAGCTAACTATGACTACACCTTC. The chain combines TRBV7-9 with TRBJ1-2; D gene unclear. The CDR3 sequence is 15 residues long. Germline CDR1 and CDR2: SEHNR and FQNEAQ (reference sequence).

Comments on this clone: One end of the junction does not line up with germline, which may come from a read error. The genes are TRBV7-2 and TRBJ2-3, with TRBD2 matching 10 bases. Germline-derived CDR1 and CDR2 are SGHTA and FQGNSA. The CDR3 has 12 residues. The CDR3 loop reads CASSLAGESQYF. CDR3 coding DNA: TGTGCCAGCAGCCTAGCGGGAGAATCGCAGTATTTT.

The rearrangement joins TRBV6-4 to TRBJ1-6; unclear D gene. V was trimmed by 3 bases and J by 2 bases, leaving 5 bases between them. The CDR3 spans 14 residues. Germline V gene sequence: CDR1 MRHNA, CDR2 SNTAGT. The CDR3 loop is CASSETTYNSPLHF. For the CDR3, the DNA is TGTGCCAGCAGTGAGACAACCTATAATTCACCCCTCCACTTT.

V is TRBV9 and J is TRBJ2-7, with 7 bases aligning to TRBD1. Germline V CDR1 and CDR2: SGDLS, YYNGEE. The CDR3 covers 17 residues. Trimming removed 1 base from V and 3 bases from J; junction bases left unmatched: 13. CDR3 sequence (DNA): TGTGCCAGCAGCGTAAGCCCAGCAAGGGGGCCGAACTACGAGCAGTACTTC. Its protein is CASSVSPARGPNYEQYF.

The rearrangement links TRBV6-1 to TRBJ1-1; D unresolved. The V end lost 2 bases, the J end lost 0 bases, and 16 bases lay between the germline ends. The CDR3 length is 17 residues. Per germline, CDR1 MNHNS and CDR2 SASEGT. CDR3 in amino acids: CASSERGPDRMNTEAFF. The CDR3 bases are TGTGCCAGCAGTGAACGTGGACCCGACCGAATGAACACTGAAGCTTTCTTT.

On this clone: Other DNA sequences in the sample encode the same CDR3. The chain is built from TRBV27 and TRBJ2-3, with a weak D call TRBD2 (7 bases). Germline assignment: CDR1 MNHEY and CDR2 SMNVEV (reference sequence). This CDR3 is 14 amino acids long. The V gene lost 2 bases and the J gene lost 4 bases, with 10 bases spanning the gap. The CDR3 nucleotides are TGTGCCAGCAGTTTAGCGGGGGCCTCAGATACGCAGTATTTT. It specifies CASSLAGASDTQYF.

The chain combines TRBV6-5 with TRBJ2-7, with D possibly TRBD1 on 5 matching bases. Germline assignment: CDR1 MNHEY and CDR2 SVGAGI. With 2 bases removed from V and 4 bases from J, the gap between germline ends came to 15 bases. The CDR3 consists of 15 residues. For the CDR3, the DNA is TGTGCCAGCAGTTACCAGGCAGGGCCTTCATACGAGCAGTACTTC. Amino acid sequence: CASSYQAGPSYEQYF.

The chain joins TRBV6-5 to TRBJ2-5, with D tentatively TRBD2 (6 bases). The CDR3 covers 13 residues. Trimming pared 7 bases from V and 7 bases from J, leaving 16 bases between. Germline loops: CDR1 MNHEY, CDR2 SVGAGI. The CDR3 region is CASKTGVQRTQYF. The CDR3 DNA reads TGTGCCAGCAAGACGGGAGTCCAGAGGACCCAGTACTTC.

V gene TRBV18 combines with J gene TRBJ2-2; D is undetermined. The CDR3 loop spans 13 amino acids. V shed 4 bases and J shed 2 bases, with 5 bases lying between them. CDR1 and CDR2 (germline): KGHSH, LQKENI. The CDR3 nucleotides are TGTGCCAGCTCACTCGACAACACCGGGGAGCTGTTTTTT. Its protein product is CASSLDNTGELFF.

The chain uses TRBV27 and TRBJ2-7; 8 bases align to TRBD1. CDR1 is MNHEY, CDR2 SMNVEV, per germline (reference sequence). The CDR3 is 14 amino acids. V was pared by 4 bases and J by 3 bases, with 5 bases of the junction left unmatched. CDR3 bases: TGTGCCAGCAGTTACAAGACAGGGGTCTACGAGCAGTACTTC. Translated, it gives CASSYKTGVYEQYF.

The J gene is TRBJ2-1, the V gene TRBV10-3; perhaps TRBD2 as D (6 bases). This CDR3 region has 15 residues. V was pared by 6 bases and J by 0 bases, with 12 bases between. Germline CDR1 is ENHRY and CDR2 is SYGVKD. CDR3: CAIRAGTFSYNEQFF. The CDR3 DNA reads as TGTGCCATCAGGGCGGGGACCTTCTCCTACAATGAGCAGTTCTTC.

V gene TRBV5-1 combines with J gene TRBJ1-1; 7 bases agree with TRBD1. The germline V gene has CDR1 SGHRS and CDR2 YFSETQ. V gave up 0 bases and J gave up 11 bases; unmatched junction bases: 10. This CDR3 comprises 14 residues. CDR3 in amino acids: CASSLVSQGVEAFF. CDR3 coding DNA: TGCGCCAGCAGCTTGGTCTCCCAGGGGGTAGAGGCTTTCTTT.

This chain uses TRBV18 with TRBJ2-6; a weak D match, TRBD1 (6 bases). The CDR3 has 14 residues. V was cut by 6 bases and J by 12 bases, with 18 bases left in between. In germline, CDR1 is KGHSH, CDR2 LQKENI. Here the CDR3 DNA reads TGTGCCAGCTCGCTCGAACTTCAGGGGTCCGTCCTGACTTTC. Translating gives CASSLELQGSVLTF.

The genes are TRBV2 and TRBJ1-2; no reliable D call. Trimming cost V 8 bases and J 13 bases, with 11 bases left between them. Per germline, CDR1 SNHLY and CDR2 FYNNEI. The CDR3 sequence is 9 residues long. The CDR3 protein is CASSHRFTF. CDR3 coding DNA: TGTGCCAGCTCACATCGTTTCACCTTC.

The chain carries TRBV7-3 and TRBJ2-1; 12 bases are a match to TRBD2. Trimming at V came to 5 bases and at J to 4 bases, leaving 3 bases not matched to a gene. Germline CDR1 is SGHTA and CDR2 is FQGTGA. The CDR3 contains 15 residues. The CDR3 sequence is CASSPLAGGYNEQFF. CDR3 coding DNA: TGTGCCAGCAGCCCACTAGCGGGGGGATACAATGAGCAGTTCTTC. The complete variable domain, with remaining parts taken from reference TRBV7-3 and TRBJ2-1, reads GAGVSQTPSNKVTEKGKYVELRCDPISGHTALYWYRQSLGQGPEFLIYFQGTGAADDSGLPNDRFFAVRPEGSVSTLKIQRTERGDSAVYLCASSPLAGGYNEQFFGPGTRLTVL.

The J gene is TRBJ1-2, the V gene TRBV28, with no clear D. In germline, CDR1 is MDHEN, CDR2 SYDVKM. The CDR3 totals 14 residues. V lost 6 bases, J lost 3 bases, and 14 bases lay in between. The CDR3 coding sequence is TGTGCCAGCAGCCCCCTAGGAAAGCACTATGGCTACACCTTC. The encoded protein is CASSPLGKHYGYTF.

The chain's CDR3 is CASRGLQEGEQFF. CDR3 in DNA: TGTGCCAGCAGGGGACTCCAAGAGGGTGAGCAGTTCTTC. The chain is built from TRBV2 and TRBJ2-1; D perhaps matches TRBD2 (6 bases). Per germline, CDR1 SNHLY and CDR2 FYNNEI. The CDR3 runs to 13 residues. V lost 6 bases and J lost 9, with 15 bases in between. Complete variable domain (other parts from reference TRBV2 and TRBJ2-1): EPEVTQTPSHQVTQMGQEVILRCVPISNHLYFYWYRQILGQKVEFLVSFYNNEISEKSEIFDDQFSVERPDGSNFTLKIRSTKLEDSAMYFCASRGLQEGEQFFGPGTRLTVL.

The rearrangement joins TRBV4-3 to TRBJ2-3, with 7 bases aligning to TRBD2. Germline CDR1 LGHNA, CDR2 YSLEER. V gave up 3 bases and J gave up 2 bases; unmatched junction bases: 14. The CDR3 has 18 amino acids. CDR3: CASSQKIVASGVTDTQYF. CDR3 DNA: TGCGCCAGCAGCCAGAAGATCGTGGCTAGCGGAGTCACAGATACGCAGTATTTT.

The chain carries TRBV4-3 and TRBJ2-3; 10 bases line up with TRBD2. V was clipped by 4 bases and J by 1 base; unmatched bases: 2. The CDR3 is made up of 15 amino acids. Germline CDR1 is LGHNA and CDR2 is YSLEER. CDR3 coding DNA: TGCGCCAGCAGCCTTACTAGCGGGGGCACAGATACGCAGTATTTT. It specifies CASSLTSGGTDTQYF.

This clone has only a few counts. The CDR3 coding sequence is TGTGCCAGCAGTTTAAGGGGGTATGGCTACACCTTC. Its translation: CASSLRGYGYTF. The chain carries TRBV27 and TRBJ1-2, with D perhaps TRBD1 (6 bases). CDR1 is MNHEY, CDR2 SMNVEV, per germline (reference sequence). V shed 2 bases and J shed 5 bases, with 6 bases lying between them. CDR3 length equals 12 residues.

CDR3 loop: CASSLGTANQPQHF. CDR3 sequence (DNA): TGTGCCAGCAGCTTAGGGACGGCTAATCAGCCCCAGCATTTT. The rearrangement uses TRBV7-2 and TRBJ1-5; the D is unclear. The V and J ends lost 1 base and 4 bases respectively, with 8 bases between them. The length of the CDR3 is 14 residues. The germline CDR1 and CDR2 sequences are SGHTA and FQGNSA.

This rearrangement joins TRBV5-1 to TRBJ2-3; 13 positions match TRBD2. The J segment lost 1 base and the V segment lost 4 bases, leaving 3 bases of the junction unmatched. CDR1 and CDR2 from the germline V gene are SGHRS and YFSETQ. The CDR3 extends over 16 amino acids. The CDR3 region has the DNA TGCGCCAGCAGCCATGGGACTAGCGGGGGCACAGATACGCAGTATTTT. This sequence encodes CASSHGTSGGTDTQYF.

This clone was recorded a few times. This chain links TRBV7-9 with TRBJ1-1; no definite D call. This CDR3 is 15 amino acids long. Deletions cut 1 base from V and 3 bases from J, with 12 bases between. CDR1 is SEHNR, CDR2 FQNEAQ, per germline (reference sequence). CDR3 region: CASSLVVTPDTEAFF. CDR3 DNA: TGTGCCAGCAGCTTAGTCGTAACACCCGACACTGAAGCTTTCTTT.

The CDR3, as DNA: TGTGCCACCAGAGGGGGCCACGTCATGAACACTGAAGCTTTCTTT. It codes for CATRGGHVMNTEAFF. The chain is built from TRBV19 and TRBJ1-1; 7 bases match TRBD1. The germline gives CDR1 LNHDA, CDR2 SQIVND (reference sequence). Unmatched junction bases numbered 11, after V lost 10 bases and J lost 0 bases. The CDR3 sequence is 15 residues long.

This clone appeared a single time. For the CDR3, the DNA is TGTGCCAGCAGCGGGACTGCTCAAGAGACCCAGTACTTC. This encodes CASSGTAQETQYF. The chain carries TRBV7-2 and TRBJ2-5; possibly TRBD2 for D (6 bases). The CDR3 spans 13 residues. V was cut by 5 bases and J by 2 bases, with 9 bases left in between. Germline lookup yields CDR1 SGHTA and CDR2 FQGNSA.

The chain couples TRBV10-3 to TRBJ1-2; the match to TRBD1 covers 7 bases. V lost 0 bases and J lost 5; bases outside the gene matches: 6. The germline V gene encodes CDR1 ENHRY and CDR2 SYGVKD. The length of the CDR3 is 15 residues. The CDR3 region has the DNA TGTGCCATCAGTGAGTCCAGGGGGAATCTGTATGGCTACACCTTC. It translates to CAISESRGNLYGYTF.